Given below is one TCR beta chain in context. This clone occurred a few times. Its antigen remains undetermined. Base qualities were left out, and no much larger clone turns up one base away. The sample contains more than one DNA sequence encoding this CDR3. TCRbeta CDR3 regions were amplified from genomic DNA by means of the immunoSEQ Assay, a bias-controlled multiplex PCR. In the source study's methods: The number of nucleated cells in each sample was estimated by amplification of reference gene primers within the assay. Sequence reads were collapsed and filtered to measure the absolute abundance of every unique TCRbeta CDR3 rearrangement. For each sample, productive Simpson clonality was calculated as the square root of Simpson's diversity index across productive rearrangements. TCRdb obtained this table from immuneACCESS and retained in-frame rearrangements with V and J assigned. These tables miss some clones; where compared with another copy, unresolved V genes account for less than half of the shortfall, and the remainder is unexplained. Clone size and the V and J calls come from that table; the DNA yielded D and trimming. Counted in this sample were 65,000 to 70,000 clones; about 82% of them appeared once. Approximately 4.2% of the sample goes to the ten largest clones.

The data stem from a study of blood T cell repertoires in COVID-19 (dated by TCRdb to 2019 to 2021). Broadly, across the study: Collaborator samples came from the United States, Italy and Spain and covered acute and convalescent phases of COVID-19. The material from the prospective study consisted of cDNA or gDNA derived from T cells, B-cell-depleted T cells, or PBMCs. Deeply sampled blood TCRbeta repertoires from subjects exposed to, actively infected with, or recovered from COVID-19 were included in the dataset. The repertoires were made available in a free public database intended to serve as a resource for research on the immune response to SARS-CoV-2. Samples were obtained from the ongoing ImmuneRACE study (first 160 participants) and from 1,000 to 1,500 subjects provided by 6 global collaborators. Nearly every sample came with metadata listing a de-identified subject ID, COVID-19 status, age in years and sex. Where available, HLA class I and class II types were taken from metadata supplied by the sample provider and were not determined by assay-based typing. Overall study outcomes, separate from this receptor: The amount of clinical and demographic metadata varied by source and participant and was provided uncurated.

Each collaborating institution followed its own protocols to collect whole blood in K2EDTA tubes. For TCRbeta analysis, collaborators shipped samples as frozen whole blood, isolated PBMCs, or DNA extracted from either of those sample types. The sequence derives from a man in his fifties with acute or convalescent COVID-19. The source material was peripheral blood.

The CDR3 amino acid sequence is: CASSQDRGNTGELFF. In nucleotides, the sequence is TGTGCCAGCAGCCAAGATAGGGGGAACACCGGGGAGCTGTTTTTT. The chain is made from TRBV14 and TRBJ2-2; perhaps TRBD1 is the D gene, with 5 bases matching. From the cysteine up to the phenylalanine, the CDR3 has a length of 15 residues. The retained sequence is limited to the CDR3, 45 bases, with the frame set at the first base. CDR1 and CDR2 (SGHDN, FVKESK) derive from the germline V gene. Trimming costs V 0 bases and J 1 base, and their ends lie 6 bases apart.